This T cell receptor beta chain came from a study of molecular identifiers for immune sequencing clone quantification. Study results and limitations: Naive cells had under 1% of molecules in clones above 20 RNA copies, effectors over 97%.

TCRdb called the PCR reads again in MiXCR, with one record for every CDR3 protein. The table records 400,000 to 600,000 distinct CDR3 sequences, around 23% of them present only once. Germline V CDR1 and CDR2: SEHNR, FQNEAQ (reference sequence). The CDR3 loop spans 15 amino acids. The V and J ends lost 5 bases and 4 bases, in that order; junction bases with no gene match: 7. For this clonotype: Its antigen remains unknown.

Sequenced material: naive CD8+ T cells from blood, with Jurkat cell RNA spiked in. Subset: FACS-sorted CD8+CD4-CCR7+CD45RA+ naive T cells. This sequence originates from a human donor in good health. Some libraries in this study had Jurkat cell RNA spiked in. This rearrangement joins TRBV7-9 to TRBJ2-7, with 11 nucleotides matching TRBD1. The CDR3 nucleotides read TGTGCCAGCAGCCTTCCGGGACAGGGGGTTTACGAGCAGTACTTC. Its translation: CASSLPGQGVYEQYF.